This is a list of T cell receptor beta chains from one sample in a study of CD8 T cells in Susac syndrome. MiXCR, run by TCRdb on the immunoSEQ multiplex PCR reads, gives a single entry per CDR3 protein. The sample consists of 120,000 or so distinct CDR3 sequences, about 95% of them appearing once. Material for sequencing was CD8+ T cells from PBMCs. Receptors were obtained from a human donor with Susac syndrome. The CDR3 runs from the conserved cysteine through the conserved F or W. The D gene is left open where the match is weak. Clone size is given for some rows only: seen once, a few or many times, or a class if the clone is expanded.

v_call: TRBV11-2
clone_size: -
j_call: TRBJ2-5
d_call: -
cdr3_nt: TGTGCCAGCAGGCACCTCCGAGAGACCCAGTACTTC
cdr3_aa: CASRHLRETQYF

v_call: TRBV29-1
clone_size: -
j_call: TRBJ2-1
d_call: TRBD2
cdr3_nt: TGCAGCGTGCCGCCTTCGGCTAGCGGGGGGGCCTCCTACAATGAGCAGTTCTTC
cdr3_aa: CSVPPSASGGASYNEQFF

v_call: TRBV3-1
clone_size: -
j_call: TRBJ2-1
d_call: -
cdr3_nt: TGTGCCAGCAGCCAAGAGCTCGGGAGTCTCAATGAGCAGTTCTTC
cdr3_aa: CASSQELGSLNEQFF

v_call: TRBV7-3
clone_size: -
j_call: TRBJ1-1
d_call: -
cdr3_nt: TGTGCCAGCAGCTTACAAACTGAAGCTTTCTTT
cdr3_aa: CASSLQTEAFF

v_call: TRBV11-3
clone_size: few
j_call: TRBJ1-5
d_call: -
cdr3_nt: TGTGCCAGCAGCTTGGGCAGGGGTAGCAATCAGCCCCAGCATTTT
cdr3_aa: CASSLGRGSNQPQHF

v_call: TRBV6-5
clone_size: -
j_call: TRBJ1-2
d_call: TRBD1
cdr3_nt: TGTGCCAGCAGTTCCCCGGCACTGGGACAGATTTATGGCTACACCTTC
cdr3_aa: CASSSPALGQIYGYTF

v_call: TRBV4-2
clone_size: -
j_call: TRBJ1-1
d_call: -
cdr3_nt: TGTGCCAGCGGGCACGGGGGTGACACTGAAGCTTTCTTT
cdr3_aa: CASGHGGDTEAFF

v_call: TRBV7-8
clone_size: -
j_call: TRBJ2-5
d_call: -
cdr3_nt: TGTGCCAGCAGCCCCGGGACACAAGAGACCCAGTACTTC
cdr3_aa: CASSPGTQETQYF

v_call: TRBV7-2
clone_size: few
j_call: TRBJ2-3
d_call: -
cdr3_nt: TGTGCCAGCAGCTTAGAGGTGGGAGATACGCAGTATTTT
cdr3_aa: CASSLEVGDTQYF

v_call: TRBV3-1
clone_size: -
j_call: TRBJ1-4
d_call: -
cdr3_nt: TGTGCCAGCAGCCCTGGATCGATTGAAAAACTGTTTTTT
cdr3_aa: CASSPGSIEKLFF

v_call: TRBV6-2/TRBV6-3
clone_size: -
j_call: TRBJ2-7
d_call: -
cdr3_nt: TGTGCCAGCAGTTACACCGGGGGCTACGAGCAGTACTTC
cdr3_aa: CASSYTGGYEQYF

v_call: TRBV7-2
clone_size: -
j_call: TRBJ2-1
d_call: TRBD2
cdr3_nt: TGTGCCAGCAGACCGACTAGCGGGGGGCTAAATGAGCAGTTCTTC
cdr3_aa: CASRPTSGGLNEQFF

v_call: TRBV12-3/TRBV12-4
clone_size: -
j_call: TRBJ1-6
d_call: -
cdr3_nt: TGTGCCAGCAGGGGGGACGGCGATTCACCCCTCCACTTT
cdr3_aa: CASRGDGDSPLHF

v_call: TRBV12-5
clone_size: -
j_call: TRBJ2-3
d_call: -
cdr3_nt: TGTGCTAGTGGTTCTTGGCGGGAAGGCACAGATACGCAGTATTTT
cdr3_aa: CASGSWREGTDTQYF

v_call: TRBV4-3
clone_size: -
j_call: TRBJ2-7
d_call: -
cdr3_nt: TGCGCCAGCAGTCTGGGACTGACTCAGAACTACGAGCAGTACTTC
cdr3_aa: CASSLGLTQNYEQYF

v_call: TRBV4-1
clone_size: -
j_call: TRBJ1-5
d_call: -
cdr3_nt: TGCGCCAGCAGCCAAGAGGGACAATATAGCAATCAGCCCCAGCATTTT
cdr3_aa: CASSQEGQYSNQPQHF

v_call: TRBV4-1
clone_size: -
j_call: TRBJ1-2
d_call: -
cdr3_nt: TGCGCCAGCAGCCAAGAATCACTTCATGATGGCTACACCTTC
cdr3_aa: CASSQESLHDGYTF

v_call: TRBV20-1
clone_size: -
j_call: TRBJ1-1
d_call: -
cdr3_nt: TGCAGTGCTAGAGAAGGAGGGATAGTGGCTTTCTTT
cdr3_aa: CSAREGGIVAFF

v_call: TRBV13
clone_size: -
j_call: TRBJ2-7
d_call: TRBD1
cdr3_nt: TGTGCCAGCAGTGCCCGGGACAGTACCTACGAGCAGTACTTC
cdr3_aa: CASSARDSTYEQYF

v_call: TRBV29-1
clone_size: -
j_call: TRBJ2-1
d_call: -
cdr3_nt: TGCAGCGTTGAAAGGGGGACCGTCCGGGAACAGTTCTTC
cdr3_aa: CSVERGTVREQFF

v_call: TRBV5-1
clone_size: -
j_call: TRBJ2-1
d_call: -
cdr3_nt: TGCGCCAGCAGCTTGGGGGATAGCGGCGAGCAGTTCTTC
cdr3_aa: CASSLGDSGEQFF

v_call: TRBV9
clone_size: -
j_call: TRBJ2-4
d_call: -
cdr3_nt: TGTGCCAGCAGCGTAGTGGCCGGCGCCAAAAACATTCAGTACTTC
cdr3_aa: CASSVVAGAKNIQYF

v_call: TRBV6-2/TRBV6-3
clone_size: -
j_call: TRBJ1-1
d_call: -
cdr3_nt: TGTGCCAGCAGTTATTACAGGGACACTGAAGCTTTCTTT
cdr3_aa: CASSYYRDTEAFF

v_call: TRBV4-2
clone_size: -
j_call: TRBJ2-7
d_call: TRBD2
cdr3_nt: TGTGCCAGCAGCCCGCTTGGGACTAGCGGGAGCTACGAGCAGTACTTC
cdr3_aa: CASSPLGTSGSYEQYF

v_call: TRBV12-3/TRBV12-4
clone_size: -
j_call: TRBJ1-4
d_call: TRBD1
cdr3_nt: TGTGCCAGCAGTTCCGGCGGGGCAGGGGGAGAAAAACTGTTTTTT
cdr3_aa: CASSSGGAGGEKLFF

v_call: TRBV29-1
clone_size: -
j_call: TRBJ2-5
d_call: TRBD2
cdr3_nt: TGCAGCGGACTAGCGGGGGTCAAAGAGACCCAGTACTTC
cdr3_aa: CSGLAGVKETQYF

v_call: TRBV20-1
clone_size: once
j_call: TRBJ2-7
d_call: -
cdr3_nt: TGCAGTGCTATACCCGGGACGACAACCTACGAGCAGTACTTC
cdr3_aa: CSAIPGTTTYEQYF

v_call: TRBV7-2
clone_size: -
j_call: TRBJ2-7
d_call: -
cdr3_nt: TGTGCCAGCAGCGAACGGTACGAGCAGTACTTC
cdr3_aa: CASSERYEQYF

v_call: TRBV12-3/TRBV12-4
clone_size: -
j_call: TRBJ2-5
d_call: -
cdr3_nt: TGTGCCAGCAGTTTGTCGGGGTTGGAGACCCAGTACTTC
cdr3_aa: CASSLSGLETQYF

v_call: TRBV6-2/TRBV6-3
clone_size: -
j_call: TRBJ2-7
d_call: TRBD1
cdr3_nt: TGTGCCAGCAGTTACCCGATCGACAGGGCTACGTACGAGCAGTACTTC
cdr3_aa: CASSYPIDRATYEQYF

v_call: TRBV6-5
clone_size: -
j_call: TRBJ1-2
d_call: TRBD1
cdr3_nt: TGTGCCAGCAGTTACTACACAGGGGACGGCTACACCTTC
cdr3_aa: CASSYYTGDGYTF

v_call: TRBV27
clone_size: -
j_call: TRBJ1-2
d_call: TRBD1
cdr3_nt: TGTGCCAGCAGTTTCCGGGACAGGGGGCTGTTTGGCTACACCTTC
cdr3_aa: CASSFRDRGLFGYTF

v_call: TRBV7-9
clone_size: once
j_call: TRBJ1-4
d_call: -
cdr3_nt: TGTGCCAGCAGCTTAAGTTTGGGGGAAAAACTGTTTTTT
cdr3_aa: CASSLSLGEKLFF

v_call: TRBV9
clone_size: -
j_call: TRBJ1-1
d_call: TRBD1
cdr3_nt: TGTGCCAGCAGCATCACCGGGACAGGGGCGAGTGAAGCTTTCTTT
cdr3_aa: CASSITGTGASEAFF

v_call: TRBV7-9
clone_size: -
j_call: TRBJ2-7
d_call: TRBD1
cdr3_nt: TGTGCCAGCAGCTTGGCACAGGGGTTGTCCTACGAGCAGTACTTC
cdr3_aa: CASSLAQGLSYEQYF

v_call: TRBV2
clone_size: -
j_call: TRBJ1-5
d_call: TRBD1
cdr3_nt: TGTGCCAGCAGTGAAGTGGGCATTGAGGACAGGGGGCCGTCGGGTCAGCCCCAGCATTTT
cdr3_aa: CASSEVGIEDRGPSGQPQHF

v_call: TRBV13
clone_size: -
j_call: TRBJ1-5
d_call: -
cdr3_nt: TGTGCCAGCAGCTTAAAGAATCAGCCCCAGCATTTT
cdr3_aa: CASSLKNQPQHF

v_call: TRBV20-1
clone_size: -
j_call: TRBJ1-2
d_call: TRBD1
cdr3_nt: TGCAGTGCGGACGGGACAGGGGAGGCTGGCTACACCTTC
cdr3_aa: CSADGTGEAGYTF

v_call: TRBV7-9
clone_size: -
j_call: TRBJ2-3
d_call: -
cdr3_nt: TGTGCCAGCAGGAACGGGGCGAACCCAGATACGCAGTATTTT
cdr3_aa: CASRNGANPDTQYF

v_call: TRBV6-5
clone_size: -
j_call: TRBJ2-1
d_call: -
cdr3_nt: TGTGCCAGCAGTTATAGGCCCGGTCGGGTTGAGCAGTTCTTC
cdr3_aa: CASSYRPGRVEQFF

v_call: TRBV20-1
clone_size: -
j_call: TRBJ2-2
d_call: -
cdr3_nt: TGCAGTGCCCAAGAGACCGACAGGCCCACCGGGGAGCTGTTTTTT
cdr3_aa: CSAQETDRPTGELFF

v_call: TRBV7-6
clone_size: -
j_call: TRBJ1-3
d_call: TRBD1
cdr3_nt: TGTGCCAGCAGCTTAGATGGACAGGGCGTCGGAAACACCATATATTTT
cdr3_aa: CASSLDGQGVGNTIYF

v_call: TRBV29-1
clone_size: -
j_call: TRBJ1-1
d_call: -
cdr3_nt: TGCAGCGTTGAATATGGGAACACTGAAGCTTTCTTT
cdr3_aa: CSVEYGNTEAFF

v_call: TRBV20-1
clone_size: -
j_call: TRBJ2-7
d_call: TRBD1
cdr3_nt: TGCAGTGCTAGACCTGGGGGTCAGGGGGAAACCTACGAGCAGTACTTC
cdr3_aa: CSARPGGQGETYEQYF

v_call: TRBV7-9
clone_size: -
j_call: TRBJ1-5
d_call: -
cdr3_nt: TGTGCCAGCAGCCCCCCTGGACGGGGCAATCAGCCCCAGCATTTT
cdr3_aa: CASSPPGRGNQPQHF

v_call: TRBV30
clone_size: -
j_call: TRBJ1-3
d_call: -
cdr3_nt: TGTGCTGGGAACAGGTTCTCTGGAAACACCATATATTTT
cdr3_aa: CAGNRFSGNTIYF

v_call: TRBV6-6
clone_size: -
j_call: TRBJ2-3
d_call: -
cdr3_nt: TGTGCCAGCAGCGCCAGATGGCCTAGCACAGATACGCAGTATTTT
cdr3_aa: CASSARWPSTDTQYF

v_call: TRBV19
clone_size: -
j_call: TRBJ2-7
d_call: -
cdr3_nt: TGTGCCAGTAGTATAGATCCGGGACGGGCCTACGAGCAGTACTTC
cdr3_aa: CASSIDPGRAYEQYF

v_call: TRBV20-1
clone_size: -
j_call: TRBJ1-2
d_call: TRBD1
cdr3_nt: TGCAGTGCTAGATCGACAGGGCGGTATGGCTACACCTTC
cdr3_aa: CSARSTGRYGYTF

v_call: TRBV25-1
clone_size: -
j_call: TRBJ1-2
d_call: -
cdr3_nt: TGTGCCAGCAGTGAGGCCAAGAACTATGGCTACACCTTC
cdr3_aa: CASSEAKNYGYTF

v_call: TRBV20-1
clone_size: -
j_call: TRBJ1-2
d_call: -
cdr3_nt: TGCAGTGTTGATAGTGCAGGGGCCCAAGATGGCTACACCTTC
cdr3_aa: CSVDSAGAQDGYTF

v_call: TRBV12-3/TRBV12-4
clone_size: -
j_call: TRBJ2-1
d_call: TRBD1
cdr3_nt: TGTGCCAGCAGGGGGGACAGTATCTACAATGAGCAGTTCTTC
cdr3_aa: CASRGDSIYNEQFF

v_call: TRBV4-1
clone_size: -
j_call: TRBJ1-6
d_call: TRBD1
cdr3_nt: TGCGCCAGCAGCCAGAGGACAGGGGCAAATTCACCCCTCCACTTT
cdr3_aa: CASSQRTGANSPLHF

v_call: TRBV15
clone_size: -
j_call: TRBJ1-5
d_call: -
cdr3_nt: TGTGCCACCACCCCCAAAACGGACCAGCCCCAGCATTTT
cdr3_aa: CATTPKTDQPQHF